A single sample is the source of the 10 T cell receptor beta chains below, sequenced in a study of shared clonotypes between healthy human individuals. Clones were read by immunoSEQ multiplex PCR, and TCRdb kept only the in-frame ones, dropping some. Here the sample spans some 2,500,000 clones, around 93% being singletons. Input material: naive CD4+ T cells from PBMCs. As to subset: CD45RA+ positively selected. Receptors originate from a man aged 18 to 30 in good health. Some clones in this sample may be carry-over from other donors' samples.

The V gene is TRBV29-1, the J gene TRBJ2-5; D may be TRBD2 (5 bases). Germline V gives CDR1 SQVTM, CDR2 ANQGSEA. Trimming left V 4 bases short and J 0 bases short, with 12 bases between. CDR3 length: 14 amino acids. The CDR3 nucleotides read TGCAGCGTTGGTTGGAGGCCACACCAAGAGACCCAGTACTTC. Protein: CSVGWRPHQETQYF.

This clone occurred a few times. This chain joins TRBV30 and TRBJ1-5; 7 nucleotides match TRBD1. Trimming took 7 bases from V and 5 from J; bases not matched to a gene: 11. Germline loops: CDR1 GTSNPN, CDR2 SVGIG (reference sequence). CDR3 length: 14 amino acids. This CDR3 is CAYSRTGIDQPQHF. DNA for the CDR3: TGTGCCTATTCCCGGACAGGAATCGATCAGCCCCAGCATTTT.

This clone has only one observation. The chain couples TRBV5-4 to TRBJ2-7; D is unclear. The CDR3 consists of 14 residues. V gave up 0 bases and J gave up 7 bases, with 14 bases separating them. The germline V gene has CDR1 SGHNT and CDR2 YYREEE (reference sequence). CDR3 coding DNA: TGTGCCAGCAGCTTGGACGGTCGATCTGGGGAGCAGTACTTC. Encoded protein: CASSLDGRSGEQYF.

This chain joins TRBV9 and TRBJ1-2, with 9 nucleotides matching TRBD1. Germline loops: CDR1 SGDLS, CDR2 YYNGEE. The ends lost 3 bases at V and 4 bases at J; junction bases unmatched: 10. The CDR3 has 16 amino acids. In DNA, the CDR3 is TGTGCCAGCAGCGCGGGTAACAGGGGGCTGATCTATGGCTACACCTTC. It specifies CASSAGNRGLIYGYTF.

This clone was picked up one time. V gene TRBV28 combines with J gene TRBJ2-1; D is uncertain. The V gene's germline CDR1 is MDHEN and CDR2 SYDVKM. The CDR3 extends over 12 amino acids. V was clipped by 6 bases and J by 8 bases, with 11 bases between them. The CDR3 DNA sequence: TGTGCCAGCAGCTTAAAGAACTATGAGCAGTTCTTC. Protein: CASSLKNYEQFF.

The gene calls are TRBV2 and TRBJ1-2; perhaps TRBD1 as D (6 bases). Trimming shortened V by 7 bases and J by 0 bases, and 18 bases separated the two germline ends. Per germline, CDR1 SNHLY and CDR2 FYNNEI. This CDR3 has 16 amino acids. The CDR3 region has the DNA TGTGCCAGCACCCCCGGGAGCGGGGGCGCTAACTATGGCTACACCTTC. Amino acids: CASTPGSGGANYGYTF.

The CDR3 loop reads CASKRISGANVLTF. In DNA form, the CDR3 reads TGTGCCAGCAAGCGAATCTCTGGGGCCAACGTCCTGACTTTC. V and J are TRBV28 and TRBJ2-6; no clear D gene. With 7 bases removed from V and 0 bases from J, the gap between germline ends came to 7 bases. This CDR3 spans 14 amino acids. Germline CDR1 and CDR2: MDHEN and SYDVKM.

The chain couples TRBV4-1 to TRBJ1-4; D unresolved. V was trimmed by 8 bases and J by 0 bases, leaving 7 bases between them. CDR1 and CDR2 (germline): MGHRA, YSYEKL. This CDR3 is 13 amino acids long. The CDR3 coding sequence is TGCGCCAGCGGTCAAGCAACTAATGAAAAACTGTTTTTT. This gives the protein CASGQATNEKLFF.

The rearrangement joins TRBV20-1 to TRBJ2-5; 7 bases are shared with TRBD2. The J call may be mistaken, given a closer DNA end match to TRBJ2-7. The CDR3 spans 11 residues. Germline CDR1 and CDR2: DFQATT and SNEGSKA (reference sequence). The CDR3 region has the DNA TGCAGTGCTGGACTAGGCGACGAGCAGTACTTC. Translating gives CSAGLGDEQYF.

This chain links TRBV4-3 with TRBJ2-1; 8 bases line up with TRBD2. This CDR3 comprises 15 residues. V lost 4 bases and J lost 10; bases outside the gene matches: 12. Germline V gives CDR1 LGHNA, CDR2 YSLEER. CDR3 region: CASSPTRAGGREQFF. In nucleotides, the CDR3 is TGCGCCAGCAGCCCCACTCGGGCGGGAGGAAGGGAGCAGTTCTTC.